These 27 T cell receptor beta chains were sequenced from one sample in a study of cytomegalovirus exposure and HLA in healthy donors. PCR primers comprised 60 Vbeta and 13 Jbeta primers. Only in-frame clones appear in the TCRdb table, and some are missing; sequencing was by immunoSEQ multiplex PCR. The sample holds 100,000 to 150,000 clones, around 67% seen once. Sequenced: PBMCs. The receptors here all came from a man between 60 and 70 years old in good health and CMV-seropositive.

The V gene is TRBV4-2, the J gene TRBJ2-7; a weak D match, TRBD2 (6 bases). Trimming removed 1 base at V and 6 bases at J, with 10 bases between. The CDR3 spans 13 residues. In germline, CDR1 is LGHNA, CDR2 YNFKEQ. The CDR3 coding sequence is TGTGCCAGCAGCCAAGGGTACGGGGGCGAGCAGTACTTC. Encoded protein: CASSQGYGGEQYF.

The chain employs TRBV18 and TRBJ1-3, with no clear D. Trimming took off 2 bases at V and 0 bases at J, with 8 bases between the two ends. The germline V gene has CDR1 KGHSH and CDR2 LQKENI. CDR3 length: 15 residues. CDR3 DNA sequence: TGTGCCAGCTCACCAAATGGGCGCTCTGGAAACACCATATATTTT. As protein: CASSPNGRSGNTIYF.

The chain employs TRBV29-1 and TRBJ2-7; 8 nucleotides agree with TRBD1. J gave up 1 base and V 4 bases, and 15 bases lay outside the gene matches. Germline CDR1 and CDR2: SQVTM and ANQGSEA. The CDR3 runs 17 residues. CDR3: CSVGRDRSLQRSYEQYF. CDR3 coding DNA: TGCAGCGTTGGAAGGGACAGGTCCCTTCAGCGATCCTACGAGCAGTACTTC.

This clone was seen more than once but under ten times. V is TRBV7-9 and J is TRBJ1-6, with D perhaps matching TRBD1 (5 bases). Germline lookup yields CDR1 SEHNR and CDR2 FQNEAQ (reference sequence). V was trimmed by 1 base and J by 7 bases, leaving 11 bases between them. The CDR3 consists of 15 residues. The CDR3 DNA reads TGTGCCAGCAGCTTAGGTTCAGGGTCCAATTCACCCCTCCACTTT. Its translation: CASSLGSGSNSPLHF.

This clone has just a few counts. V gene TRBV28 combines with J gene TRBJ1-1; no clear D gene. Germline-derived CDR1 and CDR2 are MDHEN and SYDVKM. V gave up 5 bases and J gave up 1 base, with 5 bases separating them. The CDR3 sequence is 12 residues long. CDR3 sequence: CASSGPNTEAFF. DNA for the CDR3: TGTGCCAGCAGTGGCCCGAACACTGAAGCTTTCTTT.

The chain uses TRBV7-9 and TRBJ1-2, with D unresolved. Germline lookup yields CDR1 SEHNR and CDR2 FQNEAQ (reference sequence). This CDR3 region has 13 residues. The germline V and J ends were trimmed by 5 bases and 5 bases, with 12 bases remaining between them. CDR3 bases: TGTGCCAGCAGCCCCCTATCCGGGTATGGCTACACCTTC. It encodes CASSPLSGYGYTF.

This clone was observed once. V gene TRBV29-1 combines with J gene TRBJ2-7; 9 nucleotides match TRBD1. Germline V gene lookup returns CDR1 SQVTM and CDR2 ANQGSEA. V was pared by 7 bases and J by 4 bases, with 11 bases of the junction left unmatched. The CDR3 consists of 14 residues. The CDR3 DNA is TGCAGCGCCGGGACAGGGTGGGGGGGTTACGAGCAGTACTTC. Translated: CSAGTGWGGYEQYF.

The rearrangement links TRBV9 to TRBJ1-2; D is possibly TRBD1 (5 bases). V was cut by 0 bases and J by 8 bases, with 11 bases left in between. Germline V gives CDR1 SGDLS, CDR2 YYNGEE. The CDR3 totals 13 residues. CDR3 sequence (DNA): TGTGCCAGCAGCGTAGTCGGGGGACGCGGCTACACCTTC. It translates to CASSVVGGRGYTF.

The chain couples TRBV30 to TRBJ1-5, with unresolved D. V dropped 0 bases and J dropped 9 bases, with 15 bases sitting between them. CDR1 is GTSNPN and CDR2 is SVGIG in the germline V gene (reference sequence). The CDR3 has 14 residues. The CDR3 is CAWSVIGISGPQHF. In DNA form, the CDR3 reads TGTGCCTGGAGTGTAATCGGGATTTCGGGGCCCCAGCATTTT.

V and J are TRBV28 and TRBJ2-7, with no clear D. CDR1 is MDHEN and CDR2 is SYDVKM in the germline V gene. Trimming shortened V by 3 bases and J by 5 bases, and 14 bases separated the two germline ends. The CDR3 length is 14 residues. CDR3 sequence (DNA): TGTGCCAGCAGTTTTCTCACGGGTGTCAACGAGCAGTACTTC. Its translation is CASSFLTGVNEQYF.

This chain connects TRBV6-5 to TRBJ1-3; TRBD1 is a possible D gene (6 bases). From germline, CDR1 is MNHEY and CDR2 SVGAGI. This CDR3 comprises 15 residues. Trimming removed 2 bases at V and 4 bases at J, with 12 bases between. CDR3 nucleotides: TGTGCCAGCAGTTACGTGGGGGCCTCCGGAAACACCATATATTTT. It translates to CASSYVGASGNTIYF.

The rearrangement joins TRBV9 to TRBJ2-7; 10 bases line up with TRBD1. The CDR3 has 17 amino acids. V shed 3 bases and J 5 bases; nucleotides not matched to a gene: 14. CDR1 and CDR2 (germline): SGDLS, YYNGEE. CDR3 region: CASSEAGQGFFNHEQYF. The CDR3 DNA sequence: TGTGCCAGCAGCGAGGCGGGACAGGGGTTTTTCAACCACGAGCAGTACTTC.

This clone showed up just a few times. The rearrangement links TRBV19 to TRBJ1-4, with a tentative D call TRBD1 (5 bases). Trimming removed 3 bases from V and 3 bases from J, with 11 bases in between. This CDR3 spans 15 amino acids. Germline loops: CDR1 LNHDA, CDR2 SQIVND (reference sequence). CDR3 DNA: TGTGCCAGTAGTATGCAGGGCACGGCTAATGAAAAACTGTTTTTT. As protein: CASSMQGTANEKLFF.

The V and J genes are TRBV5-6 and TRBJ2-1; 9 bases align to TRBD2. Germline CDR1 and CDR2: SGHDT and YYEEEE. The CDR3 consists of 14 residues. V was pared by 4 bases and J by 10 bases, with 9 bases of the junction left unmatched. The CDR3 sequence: CASSQLAGAGEQFF. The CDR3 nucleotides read TGTGCCAGCAGCCAGTTAGCGGGGGCAGGGGAGCAGTTCTTC.

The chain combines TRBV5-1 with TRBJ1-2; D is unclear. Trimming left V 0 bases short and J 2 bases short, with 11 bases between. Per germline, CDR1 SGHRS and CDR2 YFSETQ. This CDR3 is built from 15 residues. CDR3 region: CASSLVGGRNYGYTF. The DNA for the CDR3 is TGCGCCAGCAGCTTGGTTGGAGGTAGAAACTATGGCTACACCTTC. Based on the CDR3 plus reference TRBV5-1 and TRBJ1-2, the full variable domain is KAGVTQTPRYLIKTRGQQVTLSCSPISGHRSVSWYQQTPGQGLQFLFEYFSETQRNKGNFPGRFSGRQFSNSRSEMNVSTLELGDSALYLCASSLVGGRNYGYTFGSGTRLTVV.

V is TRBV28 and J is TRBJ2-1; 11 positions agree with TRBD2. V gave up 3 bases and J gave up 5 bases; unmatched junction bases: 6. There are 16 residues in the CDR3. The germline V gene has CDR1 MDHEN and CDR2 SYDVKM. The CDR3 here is CASSFFGTSGHNEQFF. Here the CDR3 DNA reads TGTGCCAGCAGTTTCTTTGGGACTAGCGGCCACAATGAGCAGTTCTTC.

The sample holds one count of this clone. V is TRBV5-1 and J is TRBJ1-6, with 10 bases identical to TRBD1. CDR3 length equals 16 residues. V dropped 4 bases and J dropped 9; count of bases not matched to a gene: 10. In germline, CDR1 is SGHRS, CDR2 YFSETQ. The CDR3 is CASSPDFGQGGSPLHF. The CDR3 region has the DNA TGCGCCAGCAGCCCGGACTTCGGACAGGGGGGTTCACCCCTCCACTTT.

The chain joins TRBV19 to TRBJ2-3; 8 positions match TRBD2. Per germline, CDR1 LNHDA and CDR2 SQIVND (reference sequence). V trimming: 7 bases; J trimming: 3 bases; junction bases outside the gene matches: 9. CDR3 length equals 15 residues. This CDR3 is CASNKERGRTDTQYF. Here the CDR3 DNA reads TGTGCCAGTAACAAAGAGCGGGGGAGAACAGATACGCAGTATTTT. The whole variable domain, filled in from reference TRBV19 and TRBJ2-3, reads DGGITQSPKYLFRKEGQNVTLSCEQNLNHDAMYWYRQDPGQGLRLIYYSQIVNDFQKGDIAEGYSVSREKKESFPLTVTSAQKNPTAFYLCASNKERGRTDTQYFGPGTRLTVL.

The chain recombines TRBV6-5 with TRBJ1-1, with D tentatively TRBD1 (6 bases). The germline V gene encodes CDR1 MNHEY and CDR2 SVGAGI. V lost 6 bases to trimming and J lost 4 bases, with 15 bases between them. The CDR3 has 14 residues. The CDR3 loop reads CASRRGLGGTEAFF. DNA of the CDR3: TGTGCCAGCAGGAGGGGGTTAGGGGGCACTGAAGCTTTCTTT.

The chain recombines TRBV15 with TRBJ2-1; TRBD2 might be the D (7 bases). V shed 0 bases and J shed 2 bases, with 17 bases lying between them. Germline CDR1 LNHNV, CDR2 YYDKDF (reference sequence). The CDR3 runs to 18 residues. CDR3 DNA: TGTGCCACCAGCAGAGATGCAGTAACGGGGGGCCCCTACAATGAGCAGTTCTTC. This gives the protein CATSRDAVTGGPYNEQFF.

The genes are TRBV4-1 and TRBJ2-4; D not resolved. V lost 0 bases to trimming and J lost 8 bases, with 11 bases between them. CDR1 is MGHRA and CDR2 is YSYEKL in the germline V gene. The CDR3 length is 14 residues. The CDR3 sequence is CASSQDTTGDIQYF. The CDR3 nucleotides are TGCGCCAGCAGCCAAGATACCACCGGAGACATTCAGTACTTC.

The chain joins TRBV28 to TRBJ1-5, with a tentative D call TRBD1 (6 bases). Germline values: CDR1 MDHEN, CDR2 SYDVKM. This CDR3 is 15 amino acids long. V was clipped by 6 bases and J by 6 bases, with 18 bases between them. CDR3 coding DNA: TGTGCCAGCAGCCCTACTCCTACAGGGCGTCAGCCCCAGCATTTT. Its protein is CASSPTPTGRQPQHF.

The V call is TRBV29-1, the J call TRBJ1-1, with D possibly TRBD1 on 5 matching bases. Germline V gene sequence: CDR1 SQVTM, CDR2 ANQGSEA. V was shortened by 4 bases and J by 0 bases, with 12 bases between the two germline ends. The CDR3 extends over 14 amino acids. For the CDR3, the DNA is TGCAGCGTTGGGGAGGGGACTTTGAACACTGAAGCTTTCTTT. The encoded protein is CSVGEGTLNTEAFF.

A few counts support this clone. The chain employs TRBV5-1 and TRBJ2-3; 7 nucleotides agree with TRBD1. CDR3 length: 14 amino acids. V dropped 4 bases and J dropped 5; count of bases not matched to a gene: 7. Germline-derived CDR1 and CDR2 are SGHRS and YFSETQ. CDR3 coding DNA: TGCGCCAGCAGCCTAGGGACAGTTAGAGATACGCAGTATTTT. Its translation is CASSLGTVRDTQYF.

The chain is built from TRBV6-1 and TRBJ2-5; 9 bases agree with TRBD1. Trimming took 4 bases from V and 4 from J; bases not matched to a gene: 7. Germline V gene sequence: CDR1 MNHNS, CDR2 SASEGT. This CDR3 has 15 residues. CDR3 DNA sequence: TGTGCCAGCAGTGCCCCGGGACAGGGTGGAGAGACCCAGTACTTC. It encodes CASSAPGQGGETQYF.

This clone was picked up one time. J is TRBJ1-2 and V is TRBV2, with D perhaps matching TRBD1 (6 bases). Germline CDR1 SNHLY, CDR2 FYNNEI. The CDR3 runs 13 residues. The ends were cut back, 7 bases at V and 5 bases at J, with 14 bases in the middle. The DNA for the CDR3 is TGTGCCAGCATGAGGACAGAGACTTATGGCTACACCTTC. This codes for CASMRTETYGYTF. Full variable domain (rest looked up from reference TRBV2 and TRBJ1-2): EPEVTQTPSHQVTQMGQEVILRCVPISNHLYFYWYRQILGQKVEFLVSFYNNEISEKSEIFDDQFSVERPDGSNFTLKIRSTKLEDSAMYFCASMRTETYGYTFGSGTRLTVV.

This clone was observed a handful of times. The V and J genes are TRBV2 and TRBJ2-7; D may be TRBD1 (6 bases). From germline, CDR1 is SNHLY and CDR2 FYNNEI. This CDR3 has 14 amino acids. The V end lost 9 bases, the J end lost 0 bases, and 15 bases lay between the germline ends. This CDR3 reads CASGQYLGSYEQYF. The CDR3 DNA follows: TGTGCCAGTGGACAGTATTTGGGCTCCTACGAGCAGTACTTC.